The sequence of this T cell receptor beta chain was determined in a study of chemoradiotherapy in HPV16-positive cancers. At the level of the study: Functional T-cell assays on a couple of HPV16-positive patients' cells defined candidate HPV-specific clones and common TCR motifs. Study-wide results and limits: Better recurrence-free survival went with HPV-responsive T-cell expansion in HPV16-positive patients. The functional HPV-specific definition rests on just a couple of HPV16-positive patients.

Concerning this clone itself: As yet, its antigen is unknown.

From germline, CDR1 is MNHNY and CDR2 SVGAGI (reference sequence). The V segment lost 2 bases and the J segment 7 bases; nucleotides outside the gene matches: 7. The CDR3 loop spans 14 amino acids. Produced via immunoSEQ multiplex PCR; TCRdb's table is partial and in-frame only. The repertoire holds thousands of clones, with around 90% as singletons. The material was tumor tissue, obtained from a patient who underwent chemoradiotherapy. This receptor was obtained from a human donor with HPV-associated anogenital cancer. The chain links TRBV6-6 to TRBJ1-2, with 7 nucleotides matching TRBD1. The chain's CDR3 is CASSYGGQAGGYTF. The DNA of the CDR3 is TGTGCCAGCAGTTACGGCGGACAGGCAGGTGGCTACACCTTC.